The 28 T cell receptor beta chains below all came from one sample that was sequenced in a study of T cells after yellow fever vaccination. TCRdb re-called the 5' RACE reads with MiXCR, one entry per CDR3 protein. The sample holds around 310,000 distinct CDR3 sequences, 7.5% to 9% seen once. Specimen: PBMCs, collected on the day of the first yellow fever vaccination. Receptors originate from a man aged 18-30 years who received the YFV17D yellow fever vaccine.

The chain uses TRBV21-1 and TRBJ2-7; TRBD1, the table's D call, lacks a check against the DNA. TRBV21-1 represents a pseudogene. The CDR3 sequence is 14 residues long. The CDR3 region is CASSPWDMVVSQYF. In DNA, the CDR3 is TGTGCCAGCAGCCCATGGGACATGGTGGTGTCGCAGTACTTC.

There are a few counts of this clonotype. This rearrangement joins TRBV27 to TRBJ2-7, with 7 bases matching TRBD1. After removal of 8 bases from V and 2 bases from J, the junction contained 3 bases not matched to a gene. The length of the CDR3 is 12 residues. The germline CDR1 and CDR2 sequences are MNHEY and SMNVEV (reference sequence). The CDR3 reads CASGDSPYEQYF. The CDR3 DNA reads TGTGCCAGCGGGGACAGTCCCTACGAGCAGTACTTC.

The gene calls are TRBV18 and TRBJ2-1; 12 nucleotides line up with TRBD2. The length of the CDR3 is 16 residues. CDR1 is KGHSH, CDR2 LQKENI, per germline. With V trimmed by 3 bases and J by 7 bases, 7 bases remained unmatched. CDR3 nucleotide sequence: TGTGCCAGCTCACCGCCTAGCGGGGGGGCAGCAAATGAGCAGTTCTTC. Its translation: CASSPPSGGAANEQFF.

This clonotype was detected a few times. The rearrangement joins TRBV12-3 or TRBV12-4 to TRBJ2-2; 7 bases fit TRBD2. V lost 6 bases to trimming and J lost 4 bases; unmatched junction nucleotides: 2. The CDR3 covers 13 residues. DNA of the CDR3: TGTGCCAGCAGAGGCGGGGGCACCGGGGAGCTGTTTTTT. As protein: CASRGGGTGELFF.

The chain links TRBV9 to TRBJ2-3; D possibly matches TRBD1 or TRBD2 (5 bases each). Germline CDR1 is SGDLS and CDR2 is YYNGEE. This CDR3 comprises 15 residues. Trimming took off 4 bases at V and 6 bases at J, with 18 bases between the two ends. The CDR3 region is CASSTGTLPRDTQYF. DNA for the CDR3: TGTGCCAGCAGCACCGGGACCCTACCCAGGGATACGCAGTATTTT.

This clonotype was picked up a small number of times. This chain joins TRBV12-3 or TRBV12-4 and TRBJ1-1, with TRBD1 matching over 10 bases. V shed 6 bases, J shed 6 bases, and the junction held 7 bases outside the gene matches. The length of the CDR3 is 14 residues. The CDR3 DNA is TGTGCCAGCAGCATACGGGACAGGGGAGCTGAAGCTTTCTTT. This codes for CASSIRDRGAEAFF.

Only a few counts were recorded for this clonotype. The chain links TRBV6-5 to TRBJ1-6; D perhaps matches TRBD1 (5 bases). The CDR3 spans 16 residues. With 10 bases removed from V and 5 bases from J, the gap between germline ends came to 21 bases. The germline V gene has CDR1 MNHEY and CDR2 SVGAGI. In DNA form, the CDR3 reads TGTGCCACCTCCCGGGGACGGCTTGCTAATAATTCACCCCTCCACTTT. Its translation is CATSRGRLANNSPLHF.

The table lists this clonotype with a few counts. The chain combines TRBV5-6 with TRBJ2-5, with TRBD2 as a possible D gene (7 bases). Trimming took 0 bases from V and 4 from J, leaving 16 bases between them. The germline gives CDR1 SGHDT, CDR2 YYEEEE. The CDR3 runs 16 residues. DNA of the CDR3: TGTGCCAGCAGCTTGGGCGGAGGTCGGGGGGCAGAGACCCAGTACTTC. Translating it yields CASSLGGGRGAETQYF.

The chain links TRBV6-5 to TRBJ1-1; D unclear. Germline loops: CDR1 MNHEY, CDR2 SVGAGI. Trimming stripped 6 bases from V and 4 bases from J, with 12 bases between. CDR3 size: 13 residues. In nucleotides, the CDR3 is TGTGCCAGCAGCGGTAATAGGGTCACTGAAGCTTTCTTT. The encoded protein is CASSGNRVTEAFF.

This clonotype has at least ten counts. The chain carries TRBV18 and TRBJ2-5; no clear D. The ends were cut back, 2 bases at V and 0 bases at J, with 7 bases in the middle. The germline V gene has CDR1 KGHSH and CDR2 LQKENI. CDR3 length equals 14 residues. The CDR3: CASSPMGYQETQYF. CDR3 nucleotide sequence: TGTGCCAGCTCACCAATGGGTTACCAAGAGACCCAGTACTTC.

This clonotype appeared a few times. The chain uses TRBV4-1 and TRBJ2-7, with D possibly being TRBD1 or TRBD2 (7 bases each). Germline V gene lookup returns CDR1 MGHRA and CDR2 YSYEKL. This CDR3 comprises 15 residues. Trimming cost V 0 bases and J 5 bases, with 14 bases left between them. The CDR3 nucleotides are TGCGCCAGCAGCCAAGATCGATCAGGGGGGGACGAGCAGTACTTC. Encoded protein: CASSQDRSGGDEQYF.

This clonotype was counted at least ten times. The CDR3 bases are TGCAGTGCTAGAGTCAGGACTAGCGGGAGCAATGAGCAGTTCTTC. This sequence encodes CSARVRTSGSNEQFF. This chain uses TRBV20-1 with TRBJ2-1; 13 bases line up with TRBD2. V dropped 1 base and J dropped 6; count of bases not matched to a gene: 3. Germline assignment: CDR1 DFQATT and CDR2 SNEGSKA (reference sequence). The CDR3 has 15 amino acids.

In this sample, this clonotype turned up many times. This chain joins TRBV20-1 and TRBJ1-1, with no clear D. The germline CDR1 and CDR2 sequences are DFQATT and SNEGSKA (reference sequence). The V end lost 2 bases, the J end lost 1 base, and 5 bases lay between the germline ends. This CDR3 has 12 amino acids. The CDR3 coding sequence is TGCAGTGCTAGACAATCGAACACTGAAGCTTTCTTT. The encoded protein is CSARQSNTEAFF.

This chain connects TRBV10-3 to TRBJ2-2; D uncertain. CDR3 size: 14 residues. Germline V gene lookup returns CDR1 ENHRY and CDR2 SYGVKD. V was shortened by 3 bases and J by 0 bases, with 5 bases between the two germline ends. CDR3 in DNA: TGTGCCATCAGTGACAGGACGAACACCGGGGAGCTGTTTTTT. Translation: CAISDRTNTGELFF.

There are a few counts of this clonotype. V is TRBV9 and J is TRBJ1-5, with a weak D call TRBD1 (5 bases). Germline CDR1 and CDR2: SGDLS and YYNGEE. The V end lost 0 bases, the J end lost 7 bases, and 17 bases lay between the germline ends. CDR3 length: 16 residues. In DNA form, the CDR3 reads TGTGCCAGCAGCGTAGGTTCAGGGAGAGAGGGACAGCCCCAGCATTTT. This encodes CASSVGSGREGQPQHF.

This clonotype was picked up many times. The CDR3 sequence is CASSQPPGQGGTEAFF. In nucleotides, the CDR3 is TGTGCCAGCAGCCAACCTCCGGGACAGGGGGGAACTGAAGCTTTCTTT. This rearrangement joins TRBV3-1 to TRBJ1-1; 11 bases line up with TRBD1. The ends lost 2 bases at V and 5 bases at J; junction bases unmatched: 7. Looked up from germline, CDR1 is LGHDT and CDR2 is YNNKEL (reference sequence). The CDR3 is 16 amino acids.

J is TRBJ2-3 and V is TRBV7-3, with D possibly TRBD2 on 5 matching bases. CDR1 and CDR2 from the germline V gene are SGHTA and FQGTGA. This CDR3 has 15 residues. V was cut by 5 bases and J by 1 base, with 13 bases left in between. CDR3 residues: CASSPRATGTDTQYF. DNA of the CDR3: TGTGCCAGCAGCCCGAGGGCCACTGGCACAGATACGCAGTATTTT.

The chain has TRBV28 and TRBJ2-5; perhaps D is TRBD1 or TRBD2 (5 bases each). Trimming removed 7 bases from V and 4 bases from J, with 10 bases in between. The CDR3 contains 12 residues. CDR1 and CDR2 from the germline V gene are MDHEN and SYDVKM. CDR3 region: CASIDGGETQYF. The CDR3 DNA reads as TGTGCCAGCATTGATGGGGGAGAGACCCAGTACTTC.

This clonotype was found many times. The genes are TRBV20-1 and TRBJ1-2, with 8 nucleotides matching TRBD1. The CDR3 is 14 residues long. V was pared by 3 bases and J by 6 bases, with 9 bases of the junction left unmatched. The V gene's germline CDR1 is DFQATT and CDR2 SNEGSKA (reference sequence). The CDR3 nucleotides read TGCAGTGCTAGCTTGGACAGGGTCCCGGATGGCTACACCTTC. This gives the protein CSASLDRVPDGYTF.

This clonotype was seen repeatedly, ten times or more. This chain joins TRBV30 and TRBJ2-2; D unresolved. The germline CDR1 and CDR2 sequences are GTSNPN and SVGIG (reference sequence). V was trimmed by 1 base and J by 6 bases, leaving 9 bases between them. The length of the CDR3 is 13 residues. As DNA, the CDR3 is TGTGCCTGGAGTGACGTGCGGCCCGGGGAGCTGTTTTTT. Its protein product is CAWSDVRPGELFF.

V usage is TRBV7-6 and J usage is TRBJ2-7; 9 bases line up with TRBD1. The CDR3 is 16 residues long. The V and J ends lost 1 base and 3 bases, in that order; junction bases with no gene match: 7. CDR1 SGHVS and CDR2 FNYEAQ come from the germline V gene. The CDR3 nucleotides read TGTGCCAGCAGCTTAGGGGCCCCGGGACAGGGCTACGAGCAGTACTTC. Translation: CASSLGAPGQGYEQYF.

There are many counts of this clonotype. CDR3 in DNA: TGCAGTGCTAAGTTAGCGGGGGGTAGGGAGACCCAGTACTTC. It translates to CSAKLAGGRETQYF. The chain carries TRBV20-1 and TRBJ2-5, with 10 bases identical to TRBD2. This CDR3 comprises 14 residues. V dropped 4 bases and J dropped 5; count of bases not matched to a gene: 7. Looked up from germline, CDR1 is DFQATT and CDR2 is SNEGSKA (reference sequence).

In its sample, this clonotype was seen a few times. The chain uses TRBV5-5 and TRBJ2-7; D uncertain. The CDR3 covers 13 residues. V lost 4 bases and J 6 bases, leaving 14 bases between the germline ends. Germline CDR1 and CDR2: SGHKS and YYEKEE (reference sequence). DNA for the CDR3: TGTGCCAGCAGCCTAAGAGTCACCGGCGAGCAGTACGTC. Translation: CASSLRVTGEQYV.

This clonotype was recorded many times. V gene TRBV25-1 combines with J gene TRBJ1-1; 7 nucleotides align to TRBD1. CDR3 length: 14 amino acids. V gave up 2 bases and J gave up 1 base; unmatched junction bases: 1. CDR1 MGHDK and CDR2 SYGVNS come from the germline V gene. The CDR3 DNA reads as TGTGCCAGCAGTGAACAGGGGGGGAACACTGAAGCTTTCTTT. Protein sequence: CASSEQGGNTEAFF.

This clonotype was observed many times. The chain combines TRBV15 with TRBJ1-2; D not certain. V gave up 5 bases and J gave up 5 bases, with 12 bases separating them. Germline V gene sequence: CDR1 LNHNV, CDR2 YYDKDF (reference sequence). This CDR3 has 13 amino acids. CDR3 residues: CATSSFPVYGYTF. The DNA of the CDR3 is TGTGCCACCAGCTCCTTTCCCGTTTATGGCTACACCTTC.

This clonotype was counted a few times. This chain connects TRBV16 to TRBJ2-7; D ambiguous. CDR3 size: 16 residues. The V end lost 0 bases, the J end lost 2 bases, and 14 bases lay between the germline ends. Germline loops: CDR1 KGHSY, CDR2 FQNENV. The DNA for the CDR3 is TGTGCCAGCAGCCAATCAATAGGGCAGACCACCTACGAGCAGTACTTC. Protein product: CASSQSIGQTTYEQYF.

This clonotype showed up just a few times. J is TRBJ2-1 and V is TRBV15; weak D call: TRBD1 (5 bases). Germline assignment: CDR1 LNHNV and CDR2 YYDKDF (reference sequence). This CDR3 is 16 amino acids long. Trimming stripped 1 base from V and 0 bases from J, with 10 bases between. CDR3 nucleotide sequence: TGTGCCACCAGCAGAGTTGGCGACAGCTCCTACAATGAGCAGTTCTTC. Amino acid sequence: CATSRVGDSSYNEQFF. The full variable domain, completed using reference TRBV15 and TRBJ2-1, is DAMVIQNPRYQVTQFGKPVTLSCSQTLNHNVMYWYQQKSSQAPKLLFHYYDKDFNNEADTPDNFQSRRPNTSFCFLDIRSPGLGDTAMYLCATSRVGDSSYNEQFFGPGTRLTVL.

This clonotype was counted ten times or more. The chain couples TRBV18 to TRBJ1-6, with a possible D match to TRBD1 (5 bases). The CDR3 length is 14 residues. Looked up from germline, CDR1 is KGHSH and CDR2 is LQKENI. V was trimmed by 2 bases and J by 6 bases, leaving 8 bases between them. The CDR3 is CASSPRQPNSPLHF. DNA for the CDR3: TGTGCCAGCTCACCAAGACAGCCTAATTCACCCCTCCACTTT.